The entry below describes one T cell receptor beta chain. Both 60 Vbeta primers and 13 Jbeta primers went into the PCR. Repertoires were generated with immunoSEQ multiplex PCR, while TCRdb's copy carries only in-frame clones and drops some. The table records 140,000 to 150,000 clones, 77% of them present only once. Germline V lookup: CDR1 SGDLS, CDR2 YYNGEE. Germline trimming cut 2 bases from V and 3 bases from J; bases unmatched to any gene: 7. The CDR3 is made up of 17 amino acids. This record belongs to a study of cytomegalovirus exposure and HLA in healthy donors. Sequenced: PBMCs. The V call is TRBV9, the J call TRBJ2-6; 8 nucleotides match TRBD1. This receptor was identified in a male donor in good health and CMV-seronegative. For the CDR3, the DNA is TGTGCCAGCAGCGTCCGCCCAGGGGGCAGTGGGGCCAACGTCCTGACTTTC. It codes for CASSVRPGGSGANVLTF.